This is a list of T cell receptor beta chains from one sample in a study of early T cells in non-severe SARS-CoV-2 infection. TCRdb re-called the 5' RACE reads with MiXCR, one entry per CDR3 protein. Here the sample spans thousands of distinct CDR3 sequences, about 5% being singletons. Sequenced material: whole blood. The receptors come from an adult who was a healthcare worker with PCR-confirmed SARS-CoV-2 infection or an uninfected control (not recorded which). The CDR3 runs from the conserved cysteine through the conserved F or W. A D gene is named only where the DNA matches it firmly. Not all rows give a size; the values are once, few, many and, for expanded clones, a class.

j_call | d_call | clone_size | v_call | cdr3_nt | cdr3_aa
TRBJ2-5 | TRBD1 | many | TRBV20-1 | TGCAGTGCAAACAGGGGAGTGCGACAAGAGACCCAGTACTTC | CSANRGVRQETQYF
TRBJ2-1 | TRBD2 | NA | TRBV7-9 | TGTGCCAGCAGCTTCGCGGGGACTAGCGGGATGAGAAATGAGCAGTTCTTC | CASSFAGTSGMRNEQFF
TRBJ2-3 | TRBD2 | many | TRBV19 | TGTGCCAGTAGTATGGGACTAGCGGTAACAGATACGCAGTATTTT | CASSMGLAVTDTQYF
TRBJ2-5 | NA | NA | TRBV7-9 | TGTGCCAGCAGCTCCCTGTGGCAACAAGAGACCCAGTACTTC | CASSSLWQQETQYF
TRBJ1-6 | TRBD1 | medium-sized | TRBV5-1 | TGCGCCAGCAGCTTCGAGACAGGGCGGGATTCACCCCTCCACTTT | CASSFETGRDSPLHF
TRBJ2-2 | NA | medium-sized | TRBV9 | TGTGCCAGCAGCCAACGGAACACCGGGGAGCTGTTTTTT | CASSQRNTGELFF
TRBJ2-7 | TRBD2 | few | TRBV2 | TGTGCCAGTGCGACTCCGGGACTAGCGGCCCACGAGCAGTACTTC | CASATPGLAAHEQYF
TRBJ2-1 | NA | many | TRBV5-4 | TGTGCCAGCAGCTTGTCTGTGTCTATGGTGTACAATGAGCAGTTCTTC | CASSLSVSMVYNEQFF
TRBJ2-2 | TRBD2 | many | TRBV5-1 | TGCGCCAGCCGCCAGGGAGGGACCGGGGAGCTGTTTTTT | CASRQGGTGELFF
TRBJ2-2 | NA | NA | TRBV5-1 | TGCGCCAGCAGTTATAACACCGGGGAGCTGTTTTTT | CASSYNTGELFF
TRBJ2-7 | NA | NA | TRBV28 | TGTGCCAGCACCACTCCTCCGACCTACGAGCAGTACTTC | CASTTPPTYEQYF
TRBJ1-4 | NA | NA | TRBV20-1 | TGCAGTGCTAGACAGCTTACTAATGAAAAACTGTTTTTT | CSARQLTNEKLFF
TRBJ1-1 | NA | many | TRBV5-1 | TGCGCCAGCAGCCGAACTTTAGAGAACACTGAAGCTTTCTTT | CASSRTLENTEAFF
TRBJ1-2 | TRBD1 | medium-sized | TRBV6-5 | TGTGCCAGCAGTTATTGGGACAGGGGGACCCGGGCTGGCTACACCTTC | CASSYWDRGTRAGYTF
TRBJ1-2 | TRBD1 | many | TRBV9 | TGTGCCAGCAGCGTAGACCAAAGTCCTGGGACAGGGGGCCGGTATGGCTACACCTTC | CASSVDQSPGTGGRYGYTF
TRBJ2-1 | TRBD1 | many | TRBV27 | TGTGCCAGCAGTTATACAGGGGTCTCCTACAATGAGCAGTTCTTC | CASSYTGVSYNEQFF
TRBJ2-7 | TRBD2 | many | TRBV20-1 | TGCAGTGCTAGAAACCAGAGGACTAGCGGGGACGAGCAGTACTTC | CSARNQRTSGDEQYF
TRBJ2-6 | TRBD1 | medium-sized | TRBV11-2 | TGTGCCAGCACCTCATATTATGACGGACAGGGTGGGGCCAACGTCCTGACTTTC | CASTSYYDGQGGANVLTF
TRBJ2-2 | NA | many | TRBV13 | TGTGCCAGCAGCTTAACGGACGGGAACACCGGGGAGCTGTTTTTT | CASSLTDGNTGELFF
TRBJ2-7 | NA | many | TRBV7-7 | TGTGCTAGCAGCCCCGAGGGGAGAGAAGGTTCCTACGAGCAGTACTTC | CASSPEGREGSYEQYF
TRBJ2-1 | NA | NA | TRBV6-2/TRBV6-3 | TGTGCCAGCAGTTACGGGTCGCGGAGTGAGCAGTTCTTC | CASSYGSRSEQFF
TRBJ2-2 | TRBD2 | many | TRBV6-5 | TGTGCCAGCACCCACCCTGGCGGGAGGGCCGACACCGGGGAGCTGTTTTTT | CASTHPGGRADTGELFF
TRBJ1-2 | NA | few | TRBV7-9 | TGTGCCAGCAGCCGGGACAACTATGGCTACACCTTC | CASSRDNYGYTF
TRBJ2-3 | TRBD1 | few | TRBV29-1 | TGCAGCGTTGGCCCGTCAGGGGGCGTCTCAGATACGCAGTATTTT | CSVGPSGGVSDTQYF
TRBJ1-1 | NA | medium-sized | TRBV11-2 | TGTGCCAGCAGCTTCGGACCGGGCCCCACTGAAGCTTTCTTT | CASSFGPGPTEAFF
TRBJ2-2 | NA | medium-sized | TRBV7-2 | TGTGCCAGCAACGGACAGAACACCGGGGAGCTGTTTTTT | CASNGQNTGELFF
TRBJ2-5 | TRBD1 | many | TRBV7-6 | TGTGCCAGCAGCTTAACAGGGGTCCAAGAGACCCAGTACTTC | CASSLTGVQETQYF
TRBJ2-1 | NA | medium-sized | TRBV12-3/TRBV12-4 | TGTGCCAGCAGTGAAAAGGGGTTAGAATACAATGAGCAGTTCTTC | CASSEKGLEYNEQFF
TRBJ2-1 | TRBD2 | medium-sized | TRBV7-2 | TGTGCCAGCAGCTTGCTAGCGGGAGGAAGTGAGCAGTTCTTC | CASSLLAGGSEQFF